The sample holds a few counts of the clone carrying this T cell receptor (beta chain). Its antigen is undetermined. This record belongs to a study of cytomegalovirus exposure and HLA in healthy donors. Researchers ran the PCR with 60 Vbeta and 13 Jbeta primers. TCRdb's copy holds only in-frame clones and misses some; the assay was immunoSEQ multiplex PCR. The profile shows under 150,000 clones, roughly 9.9% of them singletons. The CDR3 is 14 residues long. In germline, CDR1 is MNHEY, CDR2 SMNVEV (reference sequence). J lost 6 bases, V lost 3 bases, and 3 bases had no gene match. Study-level results: Differences between HLA loci emerged in a later analysis of TCR association rates, with DRB1 most and HLA-C fewest.

The sequencing sample was made of PBMCs. The clonotype comes from a man younger than 40 in good health and CMV-seronegative. The gene calls are TRBV27 and TRBJ1-5; TRBD1 aligns across 9 bases. CDR3 region: CASSLTGGGQPQHF. DNA for the CDR3: TGTGCCAGCAGTTTGACAGGGGGTGGTCAGCCCCAGCATTTT.